The subject of this entry is one T cell receptor (beta chain). Antigen unknown. Constant-segment primers were used for 5'RACE, and the resulting TCR alpha and TCR beta cDNA libraries carried sample barcodes and UMIs. One entry per CDR3 protein, called by TCRdb with MiXCR from the 5' RACE reads. The sample holds 350,000 to 500,000 distinct CDR3 sequences, around 22% seen once. The data were taken from a study of T-cell memory formation after mild COVID-19. General observations from the study: Cross-reactive memory seemingly joined, as some responding clones were found in pre-infection memory. Proof of SARS-CoV-2 specificity was absent for the second-wave clones that crested on day 37. CD4+ contracting clones were mainly CM and EM; CD8+ ones, EMRA.

The V gene's germline CDR1 is SEHNR and CDR2 FQNEAQ (reference sequence). V trimming: 5 bases; J trimming: 4 bases; junction bases outside the gene matches: 7. The CDR3 covers 14 residues. The chain employs TRBV7-9 and TRBJ1-2; 7 nucleotides agree with TRBD1. The TCR sequence derives from an adult woman who had mild COVID-19 (a few samples of this study predate the infection). Cell type and time point are not known. What was sequenced was PBMCs or a T cell subset sorted from them (not recorded which). As DNA, the CDR3 is TGTGCCAGCAGCGCGGGACAGACGCTCTATGGCTACACCTTC. Translating it yields CASSAGQTLYGYTF. Filled out from reference TRBV7-9 and TRBJ1-2, the complete variable domain reads DTGVSQNPRHKITKRGQNVTFRCDPISEHNRLYWYRQTLGQGPEFLTYFQNEAQLEKSRLLSDRFSAERPKGSFSTLEIQRTEQGDSAMYLCASSAGQTLYGYTFGSGTRLTVV.